One and the same sample provided the 10 T cell receptor beta chains below, sequenced in a study of blood T cell repertoires in COVID-19. Profiling relied on immunoSEQ multiplex PCR, and the TCRdb table lists in-frame clones only, not all of them. The sample has over 100,000 clones, about four fifths seen once. What was sequenced was peripheral blood. These receptors all come from a woman older than 75 with acute or convalescent COVID-19.

Points on this clone: The sample carries other DNA sequences with the same CDR3. J is TRBJ1-2 and V is TRBV19, with 10 bases lining up with TRBD1. CDR3 length: 14 amino acids. From germline, CDR1 is LNHDA and CDR2 SQIVND (reference sequence). V lost 7 bases, J lost 2 bases, and 4 bases stayed unmatched. CDR3 bases: TGTGCCAGTACGGACAGGGGGGGGAACTATGGCTACACCTTC. Translation: CASTDRGGNYGYTF.

In its sample, this clone was seen a few times. The chain recombines TRBV11-3 with TRBJ2-2; D gene uncertain. This CDR3 comprises 14 residues. V was trimmed by 6 bases and J by 5 bases, leaving 13 bases between them. From germline, CDR1 is SGHNT and CDR2 YENEEA. The CDR3 DNA reads as TGTGCCAGCAGATCAACTACCGGGACCGGGGAGCTGTTTTTT. Its protein is CASRSTTGTGELFF.

This clone has a single count. The chain recombines TRBV19 with TRBJ1-5; no clear D. CDR1 is LNHDA and CDR2 is SQIVND in the germline V gene (reference sequence). This CDR3 has 13 residues. Trimming pared 1 base from V and 5 bases from J, leaving 6 bases between. The CDR3 nucleotides are TGTGCCAGTAGTATAGGCCCAGATCAGCCCCAGCATTTT. This gives the protein CASSIGPDQPQHF.

This chain uses TRBV19 with TRBJ1-5; tentative D call: TRBD1 (5 bases). With 3 bases removed from V and 2 bases from J, the gap between germline ends came to 14 bases. The CDR3 runs to 16 residues. Germline V gene lookup returns CDR1 LNHDA and CDR2 SQIVND (reference sequence). The CDR3 region is CASSIGHLNGNQPQHF. The CDR3 DNA follows: TGTGCCAGTAGTATTGGACACCTGAACGGCAATCAGCCCCAGCATTTT.

A few counts support this clone. The chain joins TRBV4-1 to TRBJ1-2; D may be TRBD1 (5 bases). The CDR3 covers 13 residues. The germline CDR1 and CDR2 sequences are MGHRA and YSYEKL. V lost 3 bases to trimming and J lost 8 bases, with 13 bases between them. The CDR3 DNA follows: TGCGCCAGCAGCCATACCGACAGTTCGGGCTACACCTTC. It encodes CASSHTDSSGYTF.

The chain is built from TRBV6-5 and TRBJ1-3; D may be TRBD1 (5 bases). Trimming pared 6 bases from V and 4 bases from J, leaving 16 bases between. The germline CDR1 and CDR2 sequences are MNHEY and SVGAGI. This CDR3 has 15 amino acids. CDR3 region: CASRALGTWGNTIYF. CDR3 DNA: TGTGCCAGCAGGGCTCTGGGGACTTGGGGAAACACCATATATTTT.

The genes are TRBV19 and TRBJ1-2; D perhaps matches TRBD1 (6 bases). Trimming removed 3 bases from V and 7 bases from J, with 18 bases in between. CDR1 LNHDA and CDR2 SQIVND come from the germline V gene (reference sequence). CDR3 length: 15 residues. CDR3 nucleotide sequence: TGTGCCAGTAGTATGAGGGGGGGTGCGATCTCTGGCTACACCTTC. It is translated as CASSMRGGAISGYTF.

V and J are TRBV19 and TRBJ1-1; tentative D call: TRBD1 (6 bases). The germline V and J ends were trimmed by 5 bases and 0 bases, with 13 bases remaining between them. Germline CDR1 reads LNHDA; CDR2 reads SQIVND (reference sequence). The CDR3 is made up of 15 amino acids. The CDR3: CASSFRTVMNTEAFF. CDR3 DNA sequence: TGTGCCAGTAGTTTCCGGACAGTTATGAACACTGAAGCTTTCTTT.

Worth noting for this clone: This sample includes further DNA sequences coding for the same CDR3. The gene calls are TRBV11-3 and TRBJ1-1, with unresolved D. Trimming took 3 bases from V and 0 from J, leaving 5 bases between them. Germline V gene data show CDR1 as SGHNT and CDR2 as YENEEA. The CDR3 is 13 amino acids. The DNA of the CDR3 is TGTGCCAGCAGCTTCCGGGTGAACACTGAAGCTTTCTTT. Protein product: CASSFRVNTEAFF.

V is TRBV19 and J is TRBJ2-1; TRBD2 matches 11 bases. Germline CDR1 LNHDA, CDR2 SQIVND (reference sequence). The junction had 16 bases not matched to a gene; V was cut back by 3 bases and J by 9 bases. This CDR3 region has 18 residues. CDR3 bases: TGTGCCAGTAGTATGACTACCTCACTAGCGGGAGTCGGTAGTGAGCAGTTCTTC. This codes for CASSMTTSLAGVGSEQFF.